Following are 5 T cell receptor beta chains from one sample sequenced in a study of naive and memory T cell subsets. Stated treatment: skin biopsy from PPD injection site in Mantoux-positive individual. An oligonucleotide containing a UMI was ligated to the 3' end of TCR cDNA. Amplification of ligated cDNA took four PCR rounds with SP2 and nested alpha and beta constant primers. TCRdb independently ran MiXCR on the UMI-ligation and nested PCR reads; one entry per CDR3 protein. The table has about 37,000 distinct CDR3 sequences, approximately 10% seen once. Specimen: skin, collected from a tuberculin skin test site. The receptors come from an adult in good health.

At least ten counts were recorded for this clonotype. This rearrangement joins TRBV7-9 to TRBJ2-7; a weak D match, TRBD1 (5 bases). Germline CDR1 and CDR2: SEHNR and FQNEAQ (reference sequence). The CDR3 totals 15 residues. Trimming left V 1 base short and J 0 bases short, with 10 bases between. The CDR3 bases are TGTGCCAGCAGCTTAGGGGGCGGTAGCTCCTACGAGCAGTACTTC. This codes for CASSLGGGSSYEQYF.

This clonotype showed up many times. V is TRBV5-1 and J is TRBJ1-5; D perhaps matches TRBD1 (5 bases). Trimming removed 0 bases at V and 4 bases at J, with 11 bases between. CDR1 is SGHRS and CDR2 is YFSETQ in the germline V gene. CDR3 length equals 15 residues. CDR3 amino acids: CASSLGEDINQPQHF. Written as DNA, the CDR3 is TGCGCCAGCAGCTTGGGTGAGGACATTAATCAGCCCCAGCATTTT. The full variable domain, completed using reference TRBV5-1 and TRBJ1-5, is KAGVTQTPRYLIKTRGQQVTLSCSPISGHRSVSWYQQTPGQGLQFLFEYFSETQRNKGNFPGRFSGRQFSNSRSEMNVSTLELGDSALYLCASSLGEDINQPQHFGDGTRLSIL.

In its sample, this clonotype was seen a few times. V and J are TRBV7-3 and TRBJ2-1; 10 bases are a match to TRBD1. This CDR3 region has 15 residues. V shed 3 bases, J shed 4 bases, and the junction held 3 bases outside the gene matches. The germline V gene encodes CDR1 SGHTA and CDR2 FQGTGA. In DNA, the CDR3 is TGTGCCAGCAGCTTCGACAGGGGGCAATACAATGAGCAGTTCTTC. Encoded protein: CASSFDRGQYNEQFF.

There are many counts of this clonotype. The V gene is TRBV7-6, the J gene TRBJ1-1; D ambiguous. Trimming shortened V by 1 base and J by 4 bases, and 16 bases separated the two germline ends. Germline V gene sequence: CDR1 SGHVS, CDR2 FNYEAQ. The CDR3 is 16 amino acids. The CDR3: CASSLVGGGGVTEAFF. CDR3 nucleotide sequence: TGTGCCAGCAGCTTAGTGGGCGGCGGTGGTGTCACTGAAGCTTTCTTT.

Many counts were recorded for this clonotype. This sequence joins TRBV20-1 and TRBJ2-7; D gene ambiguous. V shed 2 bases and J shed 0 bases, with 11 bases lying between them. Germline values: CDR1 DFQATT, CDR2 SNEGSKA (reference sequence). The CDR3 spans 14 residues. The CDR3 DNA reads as TGCAGTGCTAGAACCCCTGGGGACTCCTACGAGCAGTACTTC. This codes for CSARTPGDSYEQYF.